The 21 T cell receptor beta chains below all came from one sample that was sequenced in a study of metastatic and nonmetastatic thyroid tumors. TCRdb reassembled clones from the PCR reads with MiXCR. Of around 29,000 clones in the sample, roughly 19% are singletons; the top ten hold under 45%. Among the patients, none had received any treatment before thyroid surgery. The sample was blood. Every receptor here comes from a female donor with papillary thyroid cancer or a benign thyroid nodule (not recorded which). Some clones in this sample may be carry-over from other donors' samples.

This chain joins TRBV28 and TRBJ1-3; 7 bases agree with TRBD1. CDR1 is MDHEN and CDR2 is SYDVKM in the germline V gene. CDR3 length equals 16 residues. The ends lost 3 bases at V and 3 bases at J; junction bases unmatched: 8. CDR3 sequence reads: CASSFLSGGGGNTIYF. The CDR3 bases are TGTGCCAGCAGTTTCTTGTCAGGGGGAGGTGGAAACACCATATATTTT.

This clone has at least ten counts. The V call is TRBV5-5, the J call TRBJ2-5; D may be TRBD1 (6 bases). The germline V and J ends were trimmed by 0 bases and 1 base, with 13 bases remaining between them. The CDR3 runs to 16 residues. Germline V gene data show CDR1 as SGHKS and CDR2 as YYEKEE (reference sequence). The CDR3 bases are TGTGCCAGCAGCTTGGGTTCCCAGGGGCCCCAAGAGACCCAGTACTTC. Its translation: CASSLGSQGPQETQYF.

This clone was found many times. V is TRBV10-1 and J is TRBJ1-2, with a possible D match to TRBD1 (6 bases). V dropped 2 bases and J dropped 5 bases, with 12 bases sitting between them. The CDR3 spans 14 residues. Germline CDR1 is WNHNN and CDR2 is SYGVQD (reference sequence). For the CDR3, the DNA is TGCGCCAGCAGTGAGATACAGGGTCTATATGGCTACACCTTC. Its translation is CASSEIQGLYGYTF.

This clone is medium-sized by share. The chain employs TRBV6-1 and TRBJ2-7; 7 bases map to TRBD1. Looked up from germline, CDR1 is MNHNS and CDR2 is SASEGT. The CDR3 consists of 15 residues. V lost 3 bases to trimming and J lost 5 bases; unmatched junction nucleotides: 10. The CDR3 DNA sequence: TGTGCCAGCAGTGAGGATCCCGACAGGGAACACGAGCAGTACTTC. It yields the protein CASSEDPDREHEQYF.

V is TRBV6-5 and J is TRBJ2-2; TRBD2 might be the D (7 bases). CDR3 size: 16 residues. CDR1 and CDR2 (germline): MNHEY, SVGAGI. The ends were cut back, 0 bases at V and 4 bases at J, with 12 bases in the middle. The DNA of the CDR3 is TGTGCCAGCAGTTACTCAGGGGGGGCTGGCACCGGGGAGCTGTTTTTT. As protein: CASSYSGGAGTGELFF.

The rearrangement uses TRBV6-5 and TRBJ2-7; no firm D call. Trimming took 3 bases from V and 2 from J, leaving 11 bases between them. The length of the CDR3 is 14 residues. Per germline, CDR1 MNHEY and CDR2 SVGAGI. CDR3 coding DNA: TGTGCCAGCAGTTATAGGTTTGGAGCCTACGAGCAGTACTTC. It yields the protein CASSYRFGAYEQYF.

This clone was detected a few times. The V and J genes are TRBV6-1 and TRBJ1-2, with 7 bases identical to TRBD1. From germline, CDR1 is MNHNS and CDR2 SASEGT. The CDR3 runs to 14 residues. With 2 bases clipped from V and 9 bases from J, the junction kept 9 bases outside the gene matches. CDR3 DNA: TGTGCCAGCAGTGAACCGCGACAGGGTACCCGCTACACCTTC. Its translation: CASSEPRQGTRYTF.

This clone was seen more than once but under ten times. A junction boundary mismatches the germline segment, possibly from a read error. Other DNA sequences in the same sample also yield this CDR3. V usage is TRBV14 and J usage is TRBJ2-3, with D hard to call. Germline V gives CDR1 SGHDN, CDR2 FVKESK. The CDR3 contains 14 residues. In DNA form, the CDR3 reads TGTGCCAGCAGCCAAGATTTTGGCACAGATACGCAGTATTTC. It yields the protein CASSQDFGTDTQYF.

This clone showed up many times. The CDR3 loop reads CASSYTGTGINSPLHF. The CDR3 DNA follows: TGTGCCAGCAGTTACACCGGGACAGGGATTAATTCACCCCTCCACTTT. The gene calls are TRBV6-5 and TRBJ1-6; 9 bases agree with TRBD1. The germline V gene encodes CDR1 MNHEY and CDR2 SVGAGI. The CDR3 covers 16 residues. V lost 2 bases, J lost 6 bases, and 5 bases stayed unmatched.

V usage is TRBV4-1 and J usage is TRBJ1-4, with 9 nucleotides matching TRBD1. The CDR3 runs 15 residues. With 3 bases clipped from V and 8 bases from J, the junction kept 7 bases outside the gene matches. CDR1 and CDR2 from the germline V gene are MGHRA and YSYEKL. Written as DNA, the CDR3 is TGCGCCAGCAGCCAGCGGGACAGGGCAGGCGAAAAACTGTTTTTT. Protein: CASSQRDRAGEKLFF.

Relative to its sample, this clone is medium-sized. Distinct nucleotide sequences in the sample also encode this CDR3. CDR3 bases: TGTGCCTCGGGGACAGCTCGCTGGGAGCAGTACTTC. This translates into CASGTARWEQYF. The V call is TRBV28, the J call TRBJ2-7; 7 bases line up with TRBD1. The V segment lost 11 bases and the J segment 7 bases; nucleotides outside the gene matches: 11. The CDR3 totals 12 residues. The germline V gene encodes CDR1 MDHEN and CDR2 SYDVKM.

This clone showed up just a few times. This chain uses TRBV12-3 or TRBV12-4 with TRBJ2-3; 15 bases line up with TRBD2. This CDR3 is 16 amino acids long. V lost 7 bases and J lost 4; bases outside the gene matches: 6. As DNA, the CDR3 is TGTGCCAGCATTTTTGGGACTAGCGGGGGGCCAGATACGCAGTATTTT. As protein: CASIFGTSGGPDTQYF.

Only a few counts were recorded for this clone. This chain connects TRBV10-3 to TRBJ1-2; D unresolved. This CDR3 is 12 amino acids long. V was clipped by 0 bases and J by 8 bases, with 7 bases between them. In germline, CDR1 is ENHRY, CDR2 SYGVKD. CDR3 bases: TGTGCCATCAGTGAGTCTGGGTTAGGCTACACCTTC. Translated, it gives CAISESGLGYTF.

For the CDR3, the DNA is TGCAGTGCTAGAGATGACGATGAAAAACTGTTTTTT. Its translation is CSARDDDEKLFF. The J gene is TRBJ1-4, the V gene TRBV20-1; D is uncertain. Trimming cost V 0 bases and J 6 bases, with 5 bases left between them. This CDR3 spans 12 amino acids. Germline CDR1 is DFQATT and CDR2 is SNEGSKA (reference sequence).

V and J are TRBV6-1 and TRBJ2-1; TRBD2 aligns across 7 bases. Germline CDR1 and CDR2: MNHNS and SASEGT. The CDR3 is 15 amino acids. V trimming: 5 bases; J trimming: 13 bases; junction bases outside the gene matches: 17. The CDR3 here is CASSRESGRPLQQFF. The CDR3 DNA reads as TGTGCCAGCAGTCGCGAATCCGGGAGGCCCCTTCAACAGTTCTTC.

By share, this clone counts as medium-sized. Relative to the germline gene, one junction end is altered; a read error may explain this. The CDR3 protein is CATSRDSGAGDF. The CDR3 DNA reads TGTGCCACCAGCAGAGATTCCGGGGCAGGGGACTTC. The chain has TRBV15 and TRBJ2-7; tentatively, D is TRBD1 (6 bases). Germline-derived CDR1 and CDR2 are LNHNV and YYDKDF (reference sequence). This CDR3 region has 12 residues.

This clone was counted ten times or more. This sequence joins TRBV18 and TRBJ1-6, with 7 bases that match TRBD1. Per germline, CDR1 KGHSH and CDR2 LQKENI. The CDR3 extends over 14 amino acids. Germline trimming cut 4 bases from V and 5 bases from J; bases unmatched to any gene: 2. CDR3 coding DNA: TGTGCCAGCTCACGGGACAGTCATAATTCACCCCTCCACTTT. Amino acids: CASSRDSHNSPLHF.

This clone was detected a few times. The chain couples TRBV5-1 to TRBJ2-2; perhaps TRBD1 as D (5 bases). V shed 0 bases and J shed 0 bases, with 9 bases lying between them. This CDR3 is built from 16 residues. Germline V gene sequence: CDR1 SGHRS, CDR2 YFSETQ. For the CDR3, the DNA is TGCGCCAGCAGCTTGGGTTTCAGGGCGAACACCGGGGAGCTGTTTTTT. This translates into CASSLGFRANTGELFF.

About this clone itself: Lacking the conserved final phenylalanine or tryptophan, this CDR3 likely reflects a read error. The chain is built from TRBV20-1 and TRBJ2-1; 7 bases align to TRBD1. The J segment lost 8 bases and the V segment lost 1 base, leaving 14 bases of the junction unmatched. The germline V gene has CDR1 DFQATT and CDR2 SNEGSKA (reference sequence). The CDR3 runs to 16 residues. CDR3 nucleotides: TGCAGTGCTAGAGTTTCCGACAGGGCAGCGCCGGATGAGCAGTTCATC. Its protein is CSARVSDRAAPDEQFI.

This clone was observed many times. The CDR3 region has the DNA TGTGCCACCAGTGACCGGGGACAGAAAGAGACCCAGTACTTC. It is translated as CATSDRGQKETQYF. The chain combines TRBV24-1 with TRBJ2-5, with TRBD1 identical over 7 bases. This CDR3 spans 14 amino acids. Germline V gene lookup returns CDR1 KGHDR and CDR2 SFDVKD. The V gene end was trimmed by 4 bases and the J gene end by 3 bases; junction bases not matched to a gene: 4.

This clone came up many times. The rearrangement uses TRBV28 and TRBJ1-4; D gene uncertain. The CDR3 consists of 13 residues. Germline assignment: CDR1 MDHEN and CDR2 SYDVKM. V was clipped by 8 bases and J by 0 bases, with 7 bases between them. The DNA of the CDR3 is TGTGCCAGCCGGGTGGCAACTAATGAAAAACTGTTTTTT. This sequence encodes CASRVATNEKLFF.